This TCR beta chain came from a study of tumor-infiltrating lymphocytes in primary liver carcinoma. In regard to this clonotype: A much larger clonotype is one base distant, so this may be a read error.

The authors made TCR beta cDNA from about 500 ng total RNA with a constant-region primer. Amplification in three nested multiplex PCR rounds with slightly modified ARM-PCR gave rise to TCR beta libraries. TCRdb processed the multiplex PCR reads anew with MiXCR; each CDR3 protein has one entry. The sample yields roughly 180,000 distinct CDR3 sequences, over 50% seen once. They got blood RNA out of unsorted whole blood and also pulled out germline DNA. The sequence was obtained from a man aged 40-50 years with primary liver carcinoma and hepatitis B virus infection. Sequencing input: peripheral blood.

The CDR3 protein is CTSGRPNTQYF. CDR3 in DNA: TGCACTAGCGGGAGACCAAATACGCAGTATTTT. J is TRBJ2-3 and V is TRBV6-1, with 11 bases lining up with TRBD2. Germline V CDR1 and CDR2: MNHNS, SASEGT. This CDR3 has 11 amino acids.